The 21 T cell receptor beta chains reported below all come from one sample, sequenced in a study of blood T cell repertoires in COVID-19. Sequencing used immunoSEQ multiplex PCR; TCRdb keeps in-frame clones, though not all of them. The table shows some 250,000 clones, with about 80% occurring only once. The sequenced sample consisted of peripheral blood. These receptors all come from a woman aged 80 or over with acute or convalescent COVID-19.

The chain carries TRBV6-5 and TRBJ1-2; 10 nucleotides match TRBD1. Germline lookup yields CDR1 MNHEY and CDR2 SVGAGI. The V and J ends lost 6 bases and 12 bases, in that order; junction bases with no gene match: 10. CDR3 size: 13 residues. CDR3 coding DNA: TGTGCCAGCAGAACTGACAGGGGGCGGTTCAACACCTTC. This encodes CASRTDRGRFNTF.

The chain is built from TRBV15 and TRBJ1-2, with TRBD1 identical over 7 bases. There are 16 residues in the CDR3. Germline CDR1 LNHNV, CDR2 YYDKDF (reference sequence). V lost 0 bases, J lost 6 bases, and 10 bases stayed unmatched. The CDR3 nucleotides are TGTGCCACCAGCAGAGACCTCCTACAGGGGACGGATGGCTACACCTTC. Amino acid sequence: CATSRDLLQGTDGYTF.

This chain joins TRBV10-3 and TRBJ2-5, with D perhaps matching TRBD1 (5 bases). Germline CDR1 reads ENHRY; CDR2 reads SYGVKD. The CDR3 is 13 amino acids. V dropped 6 bases and J dropped 3 bases, with 11 bases sitting between them. The CDR3 DNA sequence: TGTGCCATCAGGACGACAGCGAAAGAGACCCAGTACTTC. Protein sequence: CAIRTTAKETQYF.

This rearrangement joins TRBV19 to TRBJ1-2, with TRBD1 matching over 8 bases. The J segment lost 2 bases and the V segment lost 3 bases, leaving 2 bases of the junction unmatched. This CDR3 has 14 residues. In germline, CDR1 is LNHDA, CDR2 SQIVND (reference sequence). CDR3 protein: CASSIGDRNYGYTF. The CDR3 DNA follows: TGTGCCAGTAGTATCGGGGACAGGAACTATGGCTACACCTTC.

The V and J genes are TRBV24-1 and TRBJ2-1, with TRBD1 as a possible D gene (5 bases). This CDR3 is built from 13 residues. In germline, CDR1 is KGHDR, CDR2 SFDVKD. Trimming removed 9 bases at V and 7 bases at J, with 15 bases between. CDR3 protein: CATSKGMANEQFF. The CDR3 bases are TGTGCCACCTCTAAGGGGATGGCTAATGAGCAGTTCTTC.

The CDR3 is CATRTGLNTEAFF. The CDR3 nucleotides read TGCGCCACCCGGACAGGGCTGAACACTGAAGCTTTCTTT. J is TRBJ1-1 and V is TRBV5-1; 8 nucleotides agree with TRBD1. J gave up 0 bases and V 9 bases, and 4 bases lay outside the gene matches. CDR1 and CDR2 (germline): SGHRS, YFSETQ. The CDR3 totals 13 residues.

The chain uses TRBV11-2 and TRBJ2-1; maybe TRBD2 (5 bases). The CDR3 extends over 13 amino acids. CDR1 and CDR2 (germline): SGHAT, FQNNGV. Trimming pared 5 bases from V and 7 bases from J, leaving 12 bases between. The CDR3 DNA follows: TGTGCCAGCAGCCCCGGACGGGAAAATGAGCAGTTCTTC. Protein: CASSPGRENEQFF.

This clone has a handful of counts. The chain carries TRBV5-1 and TRBJ1-1; D possibly corresponds to TRBD1 (6 bases). Per the germline V gene, CDR1 is SGHRS and CDR2 is YFSETQ. Trimming pared 4 bases from V and 4 bases from J, leaving 17 bases between. The CDR3 extends over 15 amino acids. In nucleotides, the CDR3 is TGCGCCAGCAGCGAAAGCCACGGGGGGCTCACTGAAGCTTTCTTT. Amino acids: CASSESHGGLTEAFF.

CDR3 nucleotides: TGTGCCACCAGTGACCCCCGGAACGGAGACACCGGGGAGCTGTTTTTT. Its protein is CATSDPRNGDTGELFF. The chain uses TRBV24-1 and TRBJ2-2; D is undetermined. Germline lookup yields CDR1 KGHDR and CDR2 SFDVKD. CDR3 length equals 16 residues. V lost 4 bases and J 3 bases, leaving 14 bases between the germline ends.

The chain carries TRBV7-2 and TRBJ2-2, with 10 nucleotides matching TRBD2. The V gene's germline CDR1 is SGHTA and CDR2 FQGNSA. The ends lost 2 bases at V and 6 bases at J; junction bases unmatched: 15. This CDR3 spans 19 amino acids. Here the CDR3 reads CASSLRFTAGTSDSGELFF. The CDR3 DNA sequence: TGTGCCAGCAGCTTAAGGTTTACGGCTGGGACTAGCGATTCCGGGGAGCTGTTTTTT.

This sequence joins TRBV21-1 and TRBJ2-7; TRBD2, the table's D call, was not compared with the DNA. TRBV21-1 is termed a pseudogene. CDR3 length: 14 residues. DNA of the CDR3: TGTGCCAGCAGCAAAGCGGCGGACTCCTACGAGCAGTACTTC. It encodes CASSKAADSYEQYF.

The genes are TRBV3-1 (or the pseudogene TRBV3-2) and TRBJ1-5, with 8 bases matching TRBD1. The ends lost 1 base at V and 12 bases at J; junction bases unmatched: 2. Germline V gene lookup returns CDR1 LGHDT and CDR2 YNNKEL (reference sequence). The CDR3 loop spans 12 amino acids. This CDR3 is CASSQAQGGQHF. CDR3 bases: TGTGCCAGCAGCCAAGCACAGGGGGGCCAGCATTTT.

This clone was found a few times. The chain carries TRBV19 and TRBJ2-3, with D maybe TRBD2 (5 bases). The CDR3 is 13 amino acids. In germline, CDR1 is LNHDA, CDR2 SQIVND (reference sequence). Trimming took 3 bases from V and 2 from J, leaving 6 bases between them. The CDR3 DNA follows: TGTGCCAGTAGTATCGGGATCACAGATACGCAGTATTTT. Its translation: CASSIGITDTQYF.

The sample holds a few counts of this clone. This rearrangement joins TRBV6-5 to TRBJ2-7; 9 bases map to TRBD2. The CDR3 covers 16 residues. Germline V lookup: CDR1 MNHEY, CDR2 SVGAGI. Trimming cost V 0 bases and J 2 bases; bases outside gene matches: 5. The CDR3 region has the DNA TGTGCCAGCAGTTACTCCCGCGGGAGGGGCACCTACGAGCAGTACTTC. This encodes CASSYSRGRGTYEQYF.

The CDR3 bases are TGTGCCAGCAGTTACGGCCGGGGTTTGGGGACTGAAGCTTTCTTT. Translated: CASSYGRGLGTEAFF. This chain connects TRBV6-2 or TRBV6-3 to TRBJ1-1; no reliable D call. The CDR3 runs 15 residues. Germline V lookup: CDR1 MNHEY, CDR2 SVGEGT. V lost 2 bases and J 5 bases, leaving 15 bases between the germline ends.

V usage is TRBV5-1 and J usage is TRBJ1-2; weak D call: TRBD1 (6 bases). This CDR3 is 14 amino acids long. The V gene's germline CDR1 is SGHRS and CDR2 YFSETQ. The V gene lost 4 bases and the J gene lost 6 bases, with 16 bases spanning the gap. CDR3 amino acids: CASSRDTGVDGYTF. For the CDR3, the DNA is TGCGCCAGCAGCAGGGACACTGGTGTAGATGGCTACACCTTC.

In the case of this clone: At the DNA level, this CDR3 is encoded by other sequences in the same sample as well. The V call is TRBV9, the J call TRBJ2-5, with 11 bases identical to TRBD2. Per the germline V gene, CDR1 is SGDLS and CDR2 is YYNGEE. This CDR3 is built from 15 residues. V was pared by 0 bases and J by 5 bases, with 3 bases of the junction left unmatched. The CDR3 loop is CASSVGLAGGETQYF. Written as DNA, the CDR3 is TGTGCCAGCAGCGTAGGGCTAGCGGGGGGTGAGACCCAGTACTTC.

CDR3 sequence reads: CASSLAGGLGTEAFF. In nucleotides, the CDR3 is TGCGCCAGCAGCTTGGCAGGGGGCTTGGGCACTGAAGCTTTCTTT. V and J are TRBV5-1 and TRBJ1-1; 8 positions match TRBD1. The J segment lost 4 bases and the V segment lost 0 bases, leaving 5 bases of the junction unmatched. This CDR3 region has 15 residues. The germline V gene has CDR1 SGHRS and CDR2 YFSETQ.

The rearrangement uses TRBV28 and TRBJ1-1; 8 nucleotides match TRBD1. The CDR3 has 15 amino acids. The V gene end was trimmed by 5 bases and the J gene end by 4 bases; junction bases not matched to a gene: 9. Germline CDR1 is MDHEN and CDR2 is SYDVKM. The CDR3 here is CASSPSTGATTEAFF. Written as DNA, the CDR3 is TGTGCCAGCAGTCCTTCGACAGGGGCCACCACTGAAGCTTTCTTT.

The chain is built from TRBV4-1 and TRBJ2-1; the D gene is possibly TRBD2 (7 bases). V shed 0 bases and J shed 12 bases, with 15 bases lying between them. This CDR3 spans 14 amino acids. Germline assignment: CDR1 MGHRA and CDR2 YSYEKL. As DNA, the CDR3 is TGCGCCAGCAGCCAAGATTGGGGGGGGCAGGGGCAGTTCTTC. It is translated as CASSQDWGGQGQFF.

CDR3 DNA sequence: TGCGCCAGCAGTATAGCGTACTCCTACGAGCAGTACTTC. It is translated as CASSIAYSYEQYF. The chain combines TRBV10-2 with TRBJ2-7; perhaps TRBD2 as D (5 bases). V lost 5 bases and J 0 bases, leaving 8 bases between the germline ends. CDR1 WSHSY and CDR2 SAAADI come from the germline V gene. There are 13 residues in the CDR3.